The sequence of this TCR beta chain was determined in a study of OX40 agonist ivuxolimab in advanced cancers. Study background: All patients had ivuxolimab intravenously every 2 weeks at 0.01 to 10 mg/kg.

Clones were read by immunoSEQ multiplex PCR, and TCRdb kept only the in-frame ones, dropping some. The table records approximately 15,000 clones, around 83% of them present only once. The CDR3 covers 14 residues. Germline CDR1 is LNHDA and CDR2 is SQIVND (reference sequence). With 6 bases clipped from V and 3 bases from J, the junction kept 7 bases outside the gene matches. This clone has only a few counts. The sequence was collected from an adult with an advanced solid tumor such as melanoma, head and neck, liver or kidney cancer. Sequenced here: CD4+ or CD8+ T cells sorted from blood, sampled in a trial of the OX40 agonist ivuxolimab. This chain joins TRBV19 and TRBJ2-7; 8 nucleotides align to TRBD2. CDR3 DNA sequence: TGTGCCAGTAGGTCCGCGGGAGGCTTCTACGAGCAGTACTTC. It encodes CASRSAGGFYEQYF.